These 25 T cell receptor beta chains originate from one sample sequenced in a study of blood T cell repertoires in COVID-19. This table comes from immunoSEQ multiplex PCR, and its TCRdb copy is limited to in-frame clones, with some not included. The sample has just over 150,000 clones, around 80% seen once. The sequencing sample was made of peripheral blood. The receptors originated from a woman aged 80 or over with acute or convalescent COVID-19.

This clone was seen more than once but under ten times. This rearrangement joins TRBV15 to TRBJ2-7; TRBD1 aligns across 10 bases. The CDR3 has 16 amino acids. The junction had 6 bases not matched to a gene; V was cut back by 0 bases and J by 4 bases. Per germline, CDR1 LNHNV and CDR2 YYDKDF (reference sequence). The CDR3: CATSRDLGQGGYEQYF. DNA of the CDR3: TGTGCCACCAGCAGAGACTTAGGACAGGGGGGTTACGAGCAGTACTTC.

The V call is TRBV5-6, the J call TRBJ2-3; the D gene is possibly TRBD2 (5 bases). V was pared by 3 bases and J by 2 bases, with 16 bases between. This CDR3 has 16 amino acids. From germline, CDR1 is SGHDT and CDR2 YYEEEE. The CDR3 region has the DNA TGTGCCAGCAGCTCGTTCGATACTAGTTTCACAGATACGCAGTATTTT. It specifies CASSSFDTSFTDTQYF.

This chain uses TRBV3-1 (or the pseudogene TRBV3-2) with TRBJ1-2; D unclear. The CDR3 has 13 residues. Looked up from germline, CDR1 is LGHDT and CDR2 is YNNKEL (reference sequence). Trimming pared 1 base from V and 8 bases from J, leaving 11 bases between. The CDR3 nucleotides are TGTGCCAGCAGCCAAGCCGGGTTTGACGGCTACACCTTC. It translates to CASSQAGFDGYTF.

This rearrangement joins TRBV4-1 to TRBJ1-3, with D tentatively TRBD1 (5 bases). V lost 0 bases to trimming and J lost 4 bases, with 16 bases between them. This CDR3 contains 17 residues. Germline loops: CDR1 MGHRA, CDR2 YSYEKL. The CDR3 sequence is CASSQDRSRVRGNTIYF. The CDR3 DNA sequence: TGCGCCAGCAGCCAAGATCGGTCCAGGGTACGGGGAAACACCATATATTTT.

The sample holds a few counts of this clone. The chain links TRBV11-3 to TRBJ2-1; 13 nucleotides line up with TRBD2. Looked up from germline, CDR1 is SGHNT and CDR2 is YENEEA. The CDR3 is made up of 16 amino acids. Trimming removed 5 bases from V and 8 bases from J; junction bases left unmatched: 9. The CDR3 bases are TGTGCCAGCAGCGTCTATACTAGCGGGAGGGCCGATGAGCAGTTCTTC. Encoded protein: CASSVYTSGRADEQFF.

Here the CDR3 DNA reads TGTGCCAGTAGTACCACGGGGAAAAACAATGAGCAGTTCTTC. Its translation is CASSTTGKNNEQFF. The chain is built from TRBV19 and TRBJ2-1; D possibly corresponds to TRBD2 (5 bases). CDR1 and CDR2 from the germline V gene are LNHDA and SQIVND (reference sequence). The CDR3 covers 14 residues. The V and J ends lost 4 bases and 5 bases respectively, with 12 bases between them.

The chain joins TRBV18 to TRBJ2-1; TRBD2 aligns across 11 bases. V was pared by 0 bases and J by 3 bases, with 1 base of the junction left unmatched. The germline gives CDR1 KGHSH, CDR2 LQKENI. This CDR3 region has 16 residues. CDR3 nucleotide sequence: TGTGCCAGCTCACCACCGGGACTAGCGGACTACAATGAGCAGTTCTTC. Its protein is CASSPPGLADYNEQFF.

The rearrangement joins TRBV2 to TRBJ1-2; TRBD1 aligns across 10 bases. Unmatched junction bases numbered 3, after V lost 5 bases and J lost 3 bases. CDR3 size: 14 residues. Looked up from germline, CDR1 is SNHLY and CDR2 is FYNNEI. CDR3 sequence reads: CASSLGQGDYGYTF. The DNA for the CDR3 is TGTGCCAGCAGTTTAGGACAGGGGGACTATGGCTACACCTTC. The complete variable domain, with remaining parts taken from reference TRBV2 and TRBJ1-2, reads EPEVTQTPSHQVTQMGQEVILRCVPISNHLYFYWYRQILGQKVEFLVSFYNNEISEKSEIFDDQFSVERPDGSNFTLKIRSTKLEDSAMYFCASSLGQGDYGYTFGSGTRLTVV.

The V gene is TRBV19, the J gene TRBJ1-4; D may be TRBD1 (6 bases). V lost 4 bases to trimming and J lost 4 bases, with 10 bases between them. CDR1 is LNHDA, CDR2 SQIVND, per germline (reference sequence). The CDR3 runs 14 residues. CDR3 in amino acids: CASSTRQVNEKLFF. The CDR3 DNA is TGTGCCAGTAGTACCCGACAGGTTAATGAAAAACTGTTTTTT.

The gene calls are TRBV3-1 (or the pseudogene TRBV3-2) and TRBJ2-7; the match to TRBD2 covers 7 bases. The CDR3 spans 12 residues. J was trimmed by 6 bases and V by 5 bases; bases with no gene match: 4. Germline CDR1 is LGHDT and CDR2 is YNNKEL (reference sequence). As DNA, the CDR3 is TGTGCCAGCAGCACCGGGGGGATCGAGCAGTACTTC. It yields the protein CASSTGGIEQYF.

The CDR3 is CASSLGRRAGKFSNYGYTF. The CDR3 DNA is TGCGCCAGCAGCTTGGGTCGGAGGGCAGGGAAATTCTCTAACTATGGCTACACCTTC. V is TRBV5-1 and J is TRBJ1-2; D may be TRBD1 (5 bases). From germline, CDR1 is SGHRS and CDR2 YFSETQ. V was pared by 0 bases and J by 0 bases, with 21 bases between. CDR3 size: 19 residues. The variable domain in full, with the rest retrieved from reference TRBV5-1 and TRBJ1-2, is KAGVTQTPRYLIKTRGQQVTLSCSPISGHRSVSWYQQTPGQGLQFLFEYFSETQRNKGNFPGRFSGRQFSNSRSEMNVSTLELGDSALYLCASSLGRRAGKFSNYGYTFGSGTRLTVV.

This clone occurred once. The chain carries TRBV6-5 and TRBJ1-6, with 10 bases lining up with TRBD1. The CDR3 sequence is 14 residues long. Germline V gene data show CDR1 as MNHEY and CDR2 as SVGAGI. The ends lost 6 bases at V and 10 bases at J; junction bases unmatched: 6. This CDR3 reads CASRDRGEFSPLHF. DNA of the CDR3: TGTGCCAGCAGGGACAGGGGGGAATTCTCACCCCTCCACTTT.

This chain uses TRBV6-5 with TRBJ1-1; tentatively, D is TRBD1 (5 bases). Germline V gene data show CDR1 as MNHEY and CDR2 as SVGAGI. The germline V and J ends were trimmed by 10 bases and 0 bases, with 12 bases remaining between them. CDR3 length equals 13 residues. CDR3 in amino acids: CATIDSMNTEAFF. The DNA for the CDR3 is TGTGCCACTATTGACAGTATGAACACTGAAGCTTTCTTT.

This clone has a single count. The V gene is TRBV28, the J gene TRBJ1-1; D is ambiguous. The V end lost 5 bases, the J end lost 6 bases, and 13 bases lay between the germline ends. The CDR3 has 13 amino acids. Looked up from germline, CDR1 is MDHEN and CDR2 is SYDVKM. The CDR3 nucleotides are TGTGCCAGCAGTCCCCGAGTGGGAGCTGAAGCTTTCTTT. Translating gives CASSPRVGAEAFF.

V and J are TRBV30 and TRBJ1-1, with no clear D. V was shortened by 3 bases and J by 10 bases, with 12 bases between the two germline ends. The CDR3 runs 11 residues. The germline gives CDR1 GTSNPN, CDR2 SVGIG (reference sequence). The CDR3 sequence: CAWRRSVGAFF. DNA for the CDR3: TGTGCCTGGAGAAGGAGTGTTGGAGCTTTCTTT.

The CDR3 loop is CASSFQDSSYNEQFF. In DNA, the CDR3 is TGCGCCAGCAGCTTCCAAGATAGCTCCTACAATGAGCAGTTCTTC. J is TRBJ2-1 and V is TRBV5-1; no firm D call. V dropped 2 bases and J dropped 0 bases, with 9 bases sitting between them. CDR3 length equals 15 residues. Looked up from germline, CDR1 is SGHRS and CDR2 is YFSETQ.

CDR3 bases: TGTGCCATCAGTGATCCAGGCTTGGGTTGGCACGTAGGTGGCTACACCTTC. Translation gives CAISDPGLGWHVGGYTF. The chain is built from TRBV10-3 and TRBJ1-2; D ambiguous. CDR3 length: 17 amino acids. Deletions cut 3 bases from V and 7 bases from J, with 24 bases between. Germline CDR1 ENHRY, CDR2 SYGVKD.

The J gene is TRBJ1-2, the V gene TRBV6-6; TRBD1 is a possible D gene (5 bases). Germline CDR1 reads MNHNY; CDR2 reads SVGAGI (reference sequence). V dropped 7 bases and J dropped 4 bases, with 19 bases sitting between them. The length of the CDR3 is 15 residues. The CDR3 reads CASTPLRGSAYGYTF. The DNA for the CDR3 is TGTGCCAGCACCCCTTTACGGGGGTCAGCCTATGGCTACACCTTC.

CDR3 bases: TGTGCCAGCAGTTTTAACGGGAAGAAAGAGACCCAGTACTTC. This encodes CASSFNGKKETQYF. V and J are TRBV27 and TRBJ2-5, with TRBD2 as a possible D gene (5 bases). In germline, CDR1 is MNHEY, CDR2 SMNVEV (reference sequence). This CDR3 has 14 residues. V lost 3 bases, J lost 3 bases, and 11 bases lay in between.

The rearrangement joins TRBV6-4 to TRBJ1-1; possibly TRBD1 for D (6 bases). Trimming took off 6 bases at V and 4 bases at J, with 18 bases between the two ends. This CDR3 has 15 residues. Germline V gene data show CDR1 as MRHNA and CDR2 as SNTAGT. CDR3 residues: CASRGGEQGATEAFF. Here the CDR3 DNA reads TGTGCCAGCAGGGGAGGGGAACAGGGAGCCACTGAAGCTTTCTTT.

The chain carries TRBV3-1 (or the pseudogene TRBV3-2) and TRBJ2-5, with 14 bases aligning to TRBD2. Per germline, CDR1 LGHDT and CDR2 YNNKEL (reference sequence). Trimming took 3 bases from V and 4 from J; bases not matched to a gene: 7. The CDR3 runs 17 residues. In DNA form, the CDR3 reads TGTGCCAGCAGCCAGGGACTAGCGGGAGCTCGTGGAGAGACCCAGTACTTC. This translates into CASSQGLAGARGETQYF.

The V call is TRBV19, the J call TRBJ2-2; 7 positions agree with TRBD1. The CDR3 totals 18 residues. CDR1 is LNHDA, CDR2 SQIVND, per germline (reference sequence). V lost 3 bases to trimming and J lost 0 bases; unmatched junction nucleotides: 10. CDR3 nucleotide sequence: TGTGCCAGTAGTATTGTATTTTATGGGACAGCGAACACCGGGGAGCTGTTTTTT. It yields the protein CASSIVFYGTANTGELFF.

The V and J genes are TRBV5-1 and TRBJ1-1; the match to TRBD1 covers 9 bases. Germline trimming cut 7 bases from V and 8 bases from J; bases unmatched to any gene: 12. CDR3 size: 14 residues. Germline CDR1 reads SGHRS; CDR2 reads YFSETQ. The CDR3 coding sequence is TGCGCCAGCTCCCTCCTACCGGACAGGGGAGAAGCTTTCTTT. It translates to CASSLLPDRGEAFF. The variable domain in full, completed from reference TRBV5-1 and TRBJ1-1, reads KAGVTQTPRYLIKTRGQQVTLSCSPISGHRSVSWYQQTPGQGLQFLFEYFSETQRNKGNFPGRFSGRQFSNSRSEMNVSTLELGDSALYLCASSLLPDRGEAFFGQGTRLTVV.

CDR3 in DNA: TGTGCTAGTGGGACAGGGGTTTACACTAATGAAAAACTGTTTTTT. Protein product: CASGTGVYTNEKLFF. The chain recombines TRBV12-5 with TRBJ1-4, with 8 bases that match TRBD1. Germline V gene sequence: CDR1 LGHNT, CDR2 FRNRAP. CDR3 length: 15 residues. V lost 6 bases to trimming and J lost 2 bases; unmatched junction nucleotides: 5.

This clone appeared once. J is TRBJ1-1 and V is TRBV3-1 (or the pseudogene TRBV3-2); the match to TRBD1 covers 8 bases. Germline V lookup: CDR1 LGHDT, CDR2 YNNKEL (reference sequence). V trimming: 2 bases; J trimming: 4 bases; junction bases outside the gene matches: 3. The CDR3 is 14 residues long. CDR3 bases: TGTGCCAGCAGCCAACCAGGGGGCGGCACTGAAGCTTTCTTT. This encodes CASSQPGGGTEAFF.